The sample holds many counts of the clone carrying this T cell receptor (beta chain). The target antigen is unknown. The data are from a study of human T cells and chemical hapten exposure. Overall study findings and caveats: More PT1 expanded TCRs went with higher patch test scores.

Time point noted: patch test 1, 2 weeks after DPC sensitization. This sample's treatment: therapeutic diphenylcyclopropenone sensitization with weekly scalp DPC. Germline assignment: CDR1 MNHNY and CDR2 SVGAGI (reference sequence). The junction had 5 bases not matched to a gene; V was cut back by 6 bases and J by 1 base. CDR3 length equals 15 residues. TCRdb passed the RACE reads through MiXCR, listing each CDR3 protein once. This sample has some 380,000 distinct CDR3 sequences, with about 4.8% found just once. This TCR derives from a woman aged 50 to 60 with alopecia areata. Some clones in this sample may be carry-over from other donors' samples. The chain couples TRBV6-6 to TRBJ2-3, with 9 bases identical to TRBD1. The material sequenced was whole blood, taken in connection with sensitization to the hapten diphenylcyclopropenone (DPC). In DNA, the CDR3 is TGTGCCAGCAGCCGCCGGACAGGGGGCACAGATACGCAGTATTTT. This translates into CASSRRTGGTDTQYF.